Below, 32 T cell receptor beta chains from the same sample are listed, as sequenced in a study of T cell repertoires in cytomegalovirus infection. TCRdb re-derived calls from the reads in MiXCR, one entry per CDR3 protein. The repertoire consists of some 180,000 distinct CDR3 sequences, with 15% to 20% occurring once and the leading ten covering 20% to 25%. Sequenced: CD8+ T cells from PBMCs. These receptor sequences come from a human donor in good health (CMV status not recorded). Some clones in this sample may be carry-over from other donors' samples.

This clonotype showed up just a few times. The chain is built from TRBV2 and TRBJ2-7, with D possibly matching TRBD1 (5 bases). CDR3 size: 12 residues. Trimming cost V 8 bases and J 3 bases, with 11 bases left between them. The V gene's germline CDR1 is SNHLY and CDR2 FYNNEI. Written as DNA, the CDR3 is TGTGCCAGCTTAGGACAAGTCTACGAGCAGTACTTC. Translating it yields CASLGQVYEQYF.

V and J are TRBV29-1 and TRBJ2-1; perhaps TRBD2 as D (5 bases). CDR1 is SQVTM and CDR2 is ANQGSEA in the germline V gene. The length of the CDR3 is 15 residues. Between the trimmed V and J ends, which lost 3 bases and 6 bases, there was a span of 18 bases. CDR3: CSVDMIPGNANEQFF. The CDR3 coding sequence is TGCAGCGTTGACATGATCCCCGGGAACGCCAATGAGCAGTTCTTC.

The chain couples TRBV2 to TRBJ2-7, with D possibly TRBD2 on 5 matching bases. V shed 8 bases and J shed 0 bases, with 29 bases lying between them. This CDR3 contains 19 residues. Germline assignment: CDR1 SNHLY and CDR2 FYNNEI. The CDR3 loop reads CASRGRAQAEAVSSYEQYF. In nucleotides, the CDR3 is TGTGCCAGCCGGGGAAGGGCCCAAGCGGAGGCTGTGTCCTCCTACGAGCAGTACTTC.

In its sample, this clonotype was seen a few times. The V gene is TRBV7-2, the J gene TRBJ1-2; 7 nucleotides align to TRBD1. Germline V gene sequence: CDR1 SGHTA, CDR2 FQGNSA. The V and J ends lost 5 bases and 5 bases, in that order; junction bases with no gene match: 17. This CDR3 spans 17 amino acids. CDR3 in amino acids: CASSQTGAASILYGYTF. The CDR3 nucleotides read TGTGCCAGCAGCCAAACAGGGGCGGCTTCGATTTTATATGGCTACACCTTC.

This clonotype was seen a handful of times. The CDR3: CASSSYRGMNTEAFF. CDR3 bases: TGTGCCAGCAGTTCTTACAGGGGTATGAACACTGAAGCTTTCTTT. V and J are TRBV27 and TRBJ1-1; 7 positions agree with TRBD1. The germline V gene has CDR1 MNHEY and CDR2 SMNVEV (reference sequence). The CDR3 is 15 residues long. The V gene end was trimmed by 4 bases and the J gene end by 0 bases; junction bases not matched to a gene: 5.

The chain combines TRBV6-2 or TRBV6-3 with TRBJ2-7, with a weak D call TRBD1 (6 bases). The V gene's germline CDR1 is MNHEY and CDR2 SVGEGT. Deletions cut 0 bases from V and 2 bases from J, with 14 bases between. The CDR3 contains 16 residues. The CDR3, as DNA: TGTGCCAGCAGTTACTCCCTTGGGGGACAACCCTACGAGCAGTACTTC. This gives the protein CASSYSLGGQPYEQYF.

The chain uses TRBV19 and TRBJ2-1; 13 nucleotides line up with TRBD2. The V gene's germline CDR1 is LNHDA and CDR2 SQIVND (reference sequence). This CDR3 contains 16 residues. V gave up 3 bases and J gave up 6 bases; unmatched junction bases: 5. The CDR3 loop is CASSITSGGALNEQFF. The CDR3 coding sequence is TGTGCCAGTAGTATTACTAGCGGGGGGGCCCTCAATGAGCAGTTCTTC.

This clonotype was counted between two and nine times. The chain recombines TRBV7-6 with TRBJ2-7; D is ambiguous. Per germline, CDR1 SGHVS and CDR2 FNYEAQ. V shed 1 base and J shed 6 bases, with 10 bases lying between them. This CDR3 is built from 13 residues. This CDR3 is CASSLGTAIEQYF. In DNA, the CDR3 is TGTGCCAGCAGCTTAGGGACCGCCATCGAGCAGTACTTC.

The table lists this clonotype with many counts. The gene calls are TRBV7-9 and TRBJ1-1, with D uncertain. There are 13 residues in the CDR3. Trimming left V 2 bases short and J 2 bases short, with 6 bases between. The germline CDR1 and CDR2 sequences are SEHNR and FQNEAQ (reference sequence). CDR3 residues: CASSLSGNTEAFF. The CDR3 DNA reads TGTGCCAGCAGCTTATCCGGAAACACTGAAGCTTTCTTT.

This clonotype turned up a few times. The chain couples TRBV28 to TRBJ1-1, with 7 bases aligning to TRBD1. From germline, CDR1 is MDHEN and CDR2 SYDVKM. The CDR3 extends over 14 amino acids. J lost 5 bases, V lost 5 bases, and 8 bases had no gene match. The DNA for the CDR3 is TGTGCCAGCAGTGTCAGGGGGTACGGGACTGAAGCTTTCTTT. As protein: CASSVRGYGTEAFF. The variable domain in full, with the rest retrieved from reference TRBV28 and TRBJ1-1, is DVKVTQSSRYLVKRTGEKVFLECVQDMDHENMFWYRQDPGLGLRLIYFSYDVKMKEKGDIPEGYSVSREKKERFSLILESASTNQTSMYLCASSVRGYGTEAFFGQGTRLTVV.

Ten or more counts support this clonotype. J is TRBJ2-5 and V is TRBV7-9; 9 bases align to TRBD1. This CDR3 has 15 amino acids. Germline trimming cut 6 bases from V and 5 bases from J; bases unmatched to any gene: 10. Germline V gene data show CDR1 as SEHNR and CDR2 as FQNEAQ (reference sequence). CDR3 region: CASSHRDREFETQYF. Here the CDR3 DNA reads TGTGCCAGCAGTCACCGGGACAGGGAATTCGAGACCCAGTACTTC.

V is TRBV6-6 and J is TRBJ2-7, with 9 bases fitting TRBD1. Germline V gene data show CDR1 as MNHNY and CDR2 as SVGAGI (reference sequence). This CDR3 comprises 15 residues. Trimming removed 7 bases from V and 2 bases from J; junction bases left unmatched: 9. The CDR3 nucleotides read TGTGCCAGCACTTGGACAGGGGAGAAACCCTACGAGCAGTACTTC. This sequence encodes CASTWTGEKPYEQYF.

The rearrangement joins TRBV7-9 to TRBJ1-5; D is perhaps TRBD1 (5 bases). With 5 bases removed from V and 5 bases from J, the gap between germline ends came to 10 bases. CDR3 length: 13 amino acids. CDR1 and CDR2 (germline): SEHNR, FQNEAQ (reference sequence). The CDR3 DNA sequence: TGTGCCAGCAGCGTAGACAGAGATCAGCCCCAGCATTTT. Residues: CASSVDRDQPQHF.

In its sample, this clonotype was seen a few times. The CDR3: CASSPRDRDPYEQYF. CDR3 DNA: TGTGCCAGCAGCCCCCGGGACAGAGACCCCTACGAGCAGTACTTC. The J gene is TRBJ2-7, the V gene TRBV5-6, with 7 bases that match TRBD1. The J segment lost 2 bases and the V segment lost 4 bases, leaving 9 bases of the junction unmatched. This CDR3 is built from 15 residues. Germline CDR1 reads SGHDT; CDR2 reads YYEEEE.

The rearrangement links TRBV7-6 to TRBJ1-2; D is unresolved. From germline, CDR1 is SGHVS and CDR2 FNYEAQ. This CDR3 comprises 13 residues. The V end was cut by 3 bases, the J end by 5 bases, with 10 bases between. The CDR3 protein is CASSLSREYGYTF. The CDR3 region has the DNA TGTGCCAGCAGCTTGAGTCGCGAATATGGCTACACCTTC.

The chain recombines TRBV12-3 or TRBV12-4 with TRBJ1-5; 12 nucleotides align to TRBD1. The junction had 2 bases not matched to a gene; V was cut back by 6 bases and J by 5 bases. The CDR3 extends over 14 amino acids. The DNA of the CDR3 is TGTGCCAGCAGAGGGACAGGGGGCGATCAGCCCCAGCATTTT. It encodes CASRGTGGDQPQHF.

This clonotype was counted only a few times. The chain uses TRBV7-6 and TRBJ2-3; TRBD1 or TRBD2 may be the D gene (6 bases each). Germline V CDR1 and CDR2: SGHVS, FNYEAQ. Trimming removed 2 bases at V and 0 bases at J, with 15 bases between. The CDR3 sequence is 17 residues long. The CDR3 bases are TGTGCCAGCAGCTTAAATAGGGGGGCCGCTAGCACAGATACGCAGTATTTT. As protein: CASSLNRGAASTDTQYF.

This clonotype was observed a few times. This chain joins TRBV7-6 and TRBJ2-7, with D uncertain. Germline V gene data show CDR1 as SGHVS and CDR2 as FNYEAQ. The V end was cut by 5 bases, the J end by 5 bases, with 4 bases between. The CDR3 has 10 amino acids. The CDR3 sequence is CASSPDEQYF. The CDR3, as DNA: TGTGCCAGCAGCCCGGACGAGCAGTACTTC.

This clonotype was picked up a small number of times. The rearrangement joins TRBV7-2 to TRBJ1-1; D is ambiguous. Germline V gene data show CDR1 as SGHTA and CDR2 as FQGNSA. The CDR3 loop spans 16 amino acids. The ends were cut back, 1 base at V and 1 base at J, with 13 bases in the middle. The CDR3 DNA reads as TGTGCCAGCAGCTTAGGGGTCCGGGCCAAGAACACTGAAGCTTTCTTT. It translates to CASSLGVRAKNTEAFF.

V is TRBV27 and J is TRBJ2-7; D perhaps matches TRBD1 (6 bases). Trimming removed 6 bases from V and 3 bases from J, with 15 bases in between. This CDR3 comprises 14 residues. CDR1 MNHEY and CDR2 SMNVEV come from the germline V gene (reference sequence). The CDR3 DNA follows: TGTGCCAGCAGGGCCCAGGGGCTCCACTACGAGCAGTACTTC. This codes for CASRAQGLHYEQYF.

The chain uses TRBV6-2 or TRBV6-3 and TRBJ2-7; D ambiguous. V shed 3 bases and J shed 4 bases, with 13 bases lying between them. The germline gives CDR1 MNHEY, CDR2 SVGEGT. The CDR3 has 14 amino acids. Here the CDR3 DNA reads TGTGCCAGCAGTTATCGTCAGCTTCTATACGAGCAGTACTTC. It specifies CASSYRQLLYEQYF.

This clonotype was counted only a few times. This chain uses TRBV28 with TRBJ2-5; possible D gene TRBD1, 6 bases. The CDR3 runs to 17 residues. V lost 1 base and J 5 bases, leaving 20 bases between the germline ends. Per germline, CDR1 MDHEN and CDR2 SYDVKM. CDR3 DNA: TGTGCCAGCAGTTTATTCGGGGCCAGGGGCCCTACGGAGACCCAGTACTTC. Amino acid sequence: CASSLFGARGPTETQYF.

This chain uses TRBV11-2 with TRBJ1-1; 7 nucleotides match TRBD1. Germline CDR1 is SGHAT and CDR2 is FQNNGV. The CDR3 is 14 amino acids. The trim removed 0 bases at V and 10 bases at J, leaving 8 bases unmatched. The CDR3 nucleotides are TGTGCCAGCAGCTTAGAATCCCCCCGACAGGGAGCTTTCTTT. It translates to CASSLESPRQGAFF.

This clonotype was picked up a small number of times. This sequence joins TRBV10-3 and TRBJ1-2; D gene uncertain. Germline V CDR1 and CDR2: ENHRY, SYGVKD. V was clipped by 4 bases and J by 4 bases, with 4 bases between them. The CDR3 is made up of 11 amino acids. The DNA of the CDR3 is TGTGCCATCAGTGGCCCCTATGGCTACACCTTC. Translation gives CAISGPYGYTF.

V usage is TRBV29-1 and J usage is TRBJ2-7; maybe TRBD2 (5 bases). Germline assignment: CDR1 SQVTM and CDR2 ANQGSEA. Trimming left V 7 bases short and J 2 bases short, with 18 bases between. This CDR3 is 14 amino acids long. CDR3 protein: CSAEGGATTYEQYF. The CDR3 nucleotides are TGCAGCGCCGAGGGTGGCGCTACAACCTACGAGCAGTACTTC.

The V and J genes are TRBV7-9 and TRBJ2-3, with 13 bases fitting TRBD2. This CDR3 contains 17 residues. Germline values: CDR1 SEHNR, CDR2 FQNEAQ (reference sequence). The V segment lost 5 bases and the J segment 5 bases; nucleotides outside the gene matches: 10. CDR3 loop: CASSPRLAGGIIDTQYF. CDR3 DNA sequence: TGTGCCAGCAGCCCTAGACTAGCGGGGGGCATTATAGATACGCAGTATTTT.

V and J are TRBV5-1 and TRBJ1-2, with D uncertain. Looked up from germline, CDR1 is SGHRS and CDR2 is YFSETQ. This CDR3 region has 14 residues. Trimming left V 0 bases short and J 4 bases short, with 10 bases between. The CDR3 here is CASSLANPVYGYTF. The CDR3 bases are TGCGCCAGCAGCTTGGCCAACCCCGTCTATGGCTACACCTTC.

This chain joins TRBV7-6 and TRBJ2-6; TRBD2 matches at 8 bases. The CDR3 consists of 18 residues. Germline CDR1 and CDR2: SGHVS and FNYEAQ. The V gene end was trimmed by 2 bases and the J gene end by 0 bases; junction bases not matched to a gene: 6. The CDR3 DNA reads as TGTGCCAGCAGCTTATACCGGGGGGGAGTCTCTGGGGCCAACGTCCTGACTTTC. It encodes CASSLYRGGVSGANVLTF.

This clonotype turned up a few times. Here the CDR3 DNA reads TGCAGCGTTGACGGGGTGGTTTCAAACACTGAAGCTTTCTTT. It encodes CSVDGVVSNTEAFF. The chain has TRBV29-1 and TRBJ1-1, with D unclear. The CDR3 runs to 14 residues. V was shortened by 3 bases and J by 2 bases, with 13 bases between the two germline ends. Germline V gene sequence: CDR1 SQVTM, CDR2 ANQGSEA. Complete variable domain (other parts from reference TRBV29-1 and TRBJ1-1): SAVISQKPSRDICQRGTSLTIQCQVDSQVTMMFWYRQQPGQSLTLIATANQGSEATYESGFVIDKFPISRPNLTFSTLTVSNMSPEDSSIYLCSVDGVVSNTEAFFGQGTRLTVV.

The chain uses TRBV14 and TRBJ2-1, with unresolved D. V lost 5 bases to trimming and J lost 3 bases, with 11 bases between them. CDR1 and CDR2 (germline): SGHDN, FVKESK. This CDR3 spans 14 amino acids. CDR3 sequence (DNA): TGTGCCAGCAGCTCAGAGGCACTCTACAATGAGCAGTTCTTC. Translating gives CASSSEALYNEQFF.

This clonotype was counted ten times or more. This chain uses TRBV7-2 with TRBJ1-1; D possibly corresponds to TRBD1 (5 bases). Germline values: CDR1 SGHTA, CDR2 FQGNSA. This CDR3 has 15 residues. Trimming cost V 2 bases and J 3 bases, with 13 bases left between them. CDR3 protein: CASSLRKGKDTEAFF. The DNA for the CDR3 is TGTGCCAGCAGCTTACGGAAGGGGAAGGACACTGAAGCTTTCTTT.

The chain links TRBV2 to TRBJ2-3, with 12 bases matching TRBD1. The germline CDR1 and CDR2 sequences are SNHLY and FYNNEI. V was pared by 10 bases and J by 0 bases, with 11 bases of the junction left unmatched. The CDR3 extends over 17 amino acids. The CDR3 region is CATLKGQGARSTDTQYF. The DNA for the CDR3 is TGTGCCACCCTTAAGGGACAGGGGGCGAGGAGCACAGATACGCAGTATTTT. Looking up the rest from reference TRBV2 and TRBJ2-3 gives the full variable domain: EPEVTQTPSHQVTQMGQEVILRCVPISNHLYFYWYRQILGQKVEFLVSFYNNEISEKSEIFDDQFSVERPDGSNFTLKIRSTKLEDSAMYFCATLKGQGARSTDTQYFGPGTRLTVL.